This entry describes one TCR beta chain. The antigen is undetermined. The record originates from a study of T cell responses to AZD1222 COVID-19 vaccine. Pooling of second doses given at about 4 or about 12 weeks was done. Notes on the study in general: With dominance at 160-218 and 743-854, vaccine-associated CD4 TCRs spanned spike. In a largely white British group with more females than males, clonal diversity was possibly underestimated. At baseline, seropositivity was found in only 5 to 7 AZD1222 recipients.

The CDR3 is 13 residues long. The ends were cut back, 4 bases at V and 7 bases at J, with 14 bases in the middle. Germline loops: CDR1 SGDLS, CDR2 YYNGEE. The protocol was immunoSEQ multiplex PCR, while the TCRdb copy is restricted to in-frame clones and leaves out a portion. The profile covers 95,000 to 150,000 clones, with around 85% appearing a single time and around 4.4% taken by the ten largest. The J gene is TRBJ1-2, the V gene TRBV9, with D perhaps matching TRBD1 (5 bases). This receptor was taken from an adult who received the AZD1222 COVID-19 vaccine. The sample here was peripheral blood, taken 28 days after the second AZD1222 dose. The CDR3 nucleotides read TGTGCCAGCAGCCGGGTCGGGGGAGGTGGCTACACCTTC. Translation gives CASSRVGGGGYTF.